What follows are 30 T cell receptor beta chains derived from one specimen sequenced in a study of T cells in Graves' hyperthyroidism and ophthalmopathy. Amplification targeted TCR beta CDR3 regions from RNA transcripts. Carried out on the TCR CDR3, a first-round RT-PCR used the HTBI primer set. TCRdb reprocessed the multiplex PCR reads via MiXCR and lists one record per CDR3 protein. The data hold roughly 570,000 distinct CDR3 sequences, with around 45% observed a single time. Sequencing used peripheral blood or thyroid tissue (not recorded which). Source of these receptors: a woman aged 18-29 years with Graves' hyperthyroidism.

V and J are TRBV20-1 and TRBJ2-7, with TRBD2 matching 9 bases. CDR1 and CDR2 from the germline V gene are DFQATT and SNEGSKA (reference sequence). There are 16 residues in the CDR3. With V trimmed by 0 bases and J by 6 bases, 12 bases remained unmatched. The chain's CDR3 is CSARDRRGLATVEQYF. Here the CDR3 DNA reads TGCAGTGCTAGAGATAGGAGGGGACTAGCTACCGTCGAGCAGTACTTC.

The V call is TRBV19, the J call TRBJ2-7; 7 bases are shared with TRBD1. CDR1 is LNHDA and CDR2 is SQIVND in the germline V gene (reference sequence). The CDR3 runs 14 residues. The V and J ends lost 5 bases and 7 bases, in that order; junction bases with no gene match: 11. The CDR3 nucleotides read TGTGCCAGTAGTTGGGACAGCCGATCGGGGGAGCAGTACTTC. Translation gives CASSWDSRSGEQYF. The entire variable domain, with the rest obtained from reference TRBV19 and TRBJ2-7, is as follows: DGGITQSPKYLFRKEGQNVTLSCEQNLNHDAMYWYRQDPGQGLRLIYYSQIVNDFQKGDIAEGYSVSREKKESFPLTVTSAQKNPTAFYLCASSWDSRSGEQYFGPGTRLTVT.

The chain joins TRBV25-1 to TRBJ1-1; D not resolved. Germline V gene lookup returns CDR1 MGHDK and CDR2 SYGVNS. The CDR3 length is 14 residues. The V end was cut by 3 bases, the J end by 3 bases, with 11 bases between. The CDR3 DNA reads TGTGCCAGCAGTGACCTCGGATACGACACTGAAGCTTTCTTT. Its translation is CASSDLGYDTEAFF.

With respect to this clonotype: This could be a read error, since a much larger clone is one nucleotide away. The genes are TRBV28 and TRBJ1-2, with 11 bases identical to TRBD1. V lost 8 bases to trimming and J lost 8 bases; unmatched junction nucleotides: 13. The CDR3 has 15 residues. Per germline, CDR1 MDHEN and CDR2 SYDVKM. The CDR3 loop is CASGSDRGRALGYTF. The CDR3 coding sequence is TGTGCCAGCGGTTCGGACAGGGGGCGGGCCTTAGGCTACACCTTC.

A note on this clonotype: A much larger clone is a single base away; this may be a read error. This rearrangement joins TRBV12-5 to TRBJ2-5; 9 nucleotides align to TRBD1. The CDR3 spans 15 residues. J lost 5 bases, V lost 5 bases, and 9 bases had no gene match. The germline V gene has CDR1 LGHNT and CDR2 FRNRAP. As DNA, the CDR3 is TGTGCTAGTGGTCTCCCCGGGACAGGGTTGGAGACCCAGTACTTC. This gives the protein CASGLPGTGLETQYF.

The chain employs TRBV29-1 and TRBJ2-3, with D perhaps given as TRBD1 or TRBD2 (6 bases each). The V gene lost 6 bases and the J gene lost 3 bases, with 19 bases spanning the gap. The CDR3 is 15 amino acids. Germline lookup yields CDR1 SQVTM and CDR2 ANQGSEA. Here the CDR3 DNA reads TGCAGCGTCTTCTACGAGCGAGGGGGGACAGATACGCAGTATTTT. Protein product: CSVFYERGGTDTQYF.

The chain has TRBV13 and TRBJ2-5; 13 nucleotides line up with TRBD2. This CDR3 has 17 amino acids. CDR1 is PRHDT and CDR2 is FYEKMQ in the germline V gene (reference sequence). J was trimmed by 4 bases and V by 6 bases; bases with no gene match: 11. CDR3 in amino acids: CASSVTTGLAGVETQYF. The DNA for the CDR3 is TGTGCCAGCAGTGTAACGACCGGACTAGCGGGAGTAGAGACCCAGTACTTC.

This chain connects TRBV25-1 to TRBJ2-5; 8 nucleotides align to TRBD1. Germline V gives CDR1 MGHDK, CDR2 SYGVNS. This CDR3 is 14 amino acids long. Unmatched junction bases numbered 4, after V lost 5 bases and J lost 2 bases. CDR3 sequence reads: CASSNRQGQETQYF. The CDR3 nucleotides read TGTGCCAGCAGTAATCGACAGGGGCAAGAGACCCAGTACTTC. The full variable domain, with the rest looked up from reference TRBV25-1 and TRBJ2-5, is EADIYQTPRYLVIGTGKKITLECSQTMGHDKMYWYQQDPGMELHLIHYSYGVNSTEKGDLSSESTVSRIRTEHFPLTLESARPSHTSQYLCASSNRQGQETQYFGPGTRLLVL.

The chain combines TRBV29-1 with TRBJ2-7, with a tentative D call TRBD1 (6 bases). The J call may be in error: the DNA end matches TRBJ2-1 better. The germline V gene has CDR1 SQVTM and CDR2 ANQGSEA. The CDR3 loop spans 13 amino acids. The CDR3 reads CSVGDILYNEQFF. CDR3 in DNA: TGCAGCGTTGGGGACATCCTGTACAATGAGCAGTTCTTC.

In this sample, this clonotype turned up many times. The CDR3 coding sequence is TGTGCCACCAGTGATCGACAGGACTATGGCTACACCTTC. Translating it yields CATSDRQDYGYTF. This chain connects TRBV24-1 to TRBJ1-2; D is possibly TRBD1 (6 bases). The germline V gene has CDR1 KGHDR and CDR2 SFDVKD. The length of the CDR3 is 13 residues. Trimming shortened V by 3 bases and J by 3 bases, and 7 bases separated the two germline ends.

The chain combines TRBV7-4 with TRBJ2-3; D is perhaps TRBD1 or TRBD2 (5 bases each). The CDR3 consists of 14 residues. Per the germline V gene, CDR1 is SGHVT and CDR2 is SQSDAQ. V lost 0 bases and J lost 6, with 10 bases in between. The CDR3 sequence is CASSLAGPVDTQYF. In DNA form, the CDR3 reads TGTGCCAGCAGCTTAGCGGGACCTGTGGATACGCAGTATTTT.

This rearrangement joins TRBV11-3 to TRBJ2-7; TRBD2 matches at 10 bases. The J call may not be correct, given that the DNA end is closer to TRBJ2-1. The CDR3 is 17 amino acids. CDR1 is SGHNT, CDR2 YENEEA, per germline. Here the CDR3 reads CASSLGPAGGPVDEQFF. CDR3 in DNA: TGTGCCAGCAGCTTAGGACCAGCGGGAGGGCCAGTCGATGAGCAGTTCTTC.

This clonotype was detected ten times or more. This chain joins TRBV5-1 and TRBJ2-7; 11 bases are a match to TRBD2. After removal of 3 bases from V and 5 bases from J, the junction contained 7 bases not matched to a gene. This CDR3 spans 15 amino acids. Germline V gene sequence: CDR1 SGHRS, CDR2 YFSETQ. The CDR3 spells CASSWRATSGDEQYF. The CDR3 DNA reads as TGCGCCAGCAGCTGGCGGGCGACTAGCGGGGACGAGCAGTACTTC.

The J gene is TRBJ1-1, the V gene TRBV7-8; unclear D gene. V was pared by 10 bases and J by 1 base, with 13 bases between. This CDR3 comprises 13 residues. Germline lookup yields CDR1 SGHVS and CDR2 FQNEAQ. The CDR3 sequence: CATYRDPNTEAFF. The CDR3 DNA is TGTGCCACCTATAGAGACCCGAACACTGAAGCTTTCTTT.

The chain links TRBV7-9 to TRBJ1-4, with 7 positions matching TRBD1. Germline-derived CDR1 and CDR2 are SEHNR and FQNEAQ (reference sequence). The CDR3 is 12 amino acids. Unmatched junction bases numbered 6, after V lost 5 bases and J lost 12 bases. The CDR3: CASSPTGNQLFF. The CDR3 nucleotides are TGTGCCAGCAGCCCGACAGGGAACCAACTGTTTTTT. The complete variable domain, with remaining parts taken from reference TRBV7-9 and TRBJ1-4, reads DTGVSQNPRHKITKRGQNVTFRCDPISEHNRLYWYRQTLGQGPEFLTYFQNEAQLEKSRLLSDRFSAERPKGSFSTLEIQRTEQGDSAMYLCASSPTGNQLFFGSGTQLSVL.

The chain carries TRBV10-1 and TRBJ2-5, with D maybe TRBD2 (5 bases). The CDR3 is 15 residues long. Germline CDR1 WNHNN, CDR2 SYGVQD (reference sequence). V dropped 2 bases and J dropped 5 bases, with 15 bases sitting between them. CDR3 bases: TGCGCCAGCAGTGAGCAGGTGGGAGAGGTGGAGACCCAGTACTTC. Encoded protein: CASSEQVGEVETQYF.

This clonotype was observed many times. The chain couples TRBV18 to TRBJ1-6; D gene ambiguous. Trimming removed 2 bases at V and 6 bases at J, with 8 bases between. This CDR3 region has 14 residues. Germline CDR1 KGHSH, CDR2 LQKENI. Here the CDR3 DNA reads TGTGCCAGCTCACCAAGGCACAGTAATTCACCCCTCCACTTT. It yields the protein CASSPRHSNSPLHF.

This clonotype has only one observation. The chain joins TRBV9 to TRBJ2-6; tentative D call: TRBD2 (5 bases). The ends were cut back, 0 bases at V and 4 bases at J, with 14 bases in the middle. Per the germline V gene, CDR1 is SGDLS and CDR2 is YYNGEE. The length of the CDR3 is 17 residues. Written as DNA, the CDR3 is TGTGCCAGCAGCGTAGGACCTCCCGCGGGCGGGGCCAACGTCCTGACTTTC. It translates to CASSVGPPAGGANVLTF. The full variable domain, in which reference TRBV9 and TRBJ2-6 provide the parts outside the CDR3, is DSGVTQTPKHLITATGQRVTLRCSPRSGDLSVYWYQQSLDQGLQFLIQYYNGEERAKGNILERFSAQQFPDLHSELNLSSLELGDSALYFCASSVGPPAGGANVLTFGAGSRLTVL.

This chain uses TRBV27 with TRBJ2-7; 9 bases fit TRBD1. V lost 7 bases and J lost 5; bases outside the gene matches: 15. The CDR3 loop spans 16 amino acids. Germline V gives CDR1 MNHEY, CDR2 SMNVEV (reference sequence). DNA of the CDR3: TGTGCCAGCAATCCCTATCGGACAGGGGAAAACCACGAGCAGTACTTC. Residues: CASNPYRTGENHEQYF.

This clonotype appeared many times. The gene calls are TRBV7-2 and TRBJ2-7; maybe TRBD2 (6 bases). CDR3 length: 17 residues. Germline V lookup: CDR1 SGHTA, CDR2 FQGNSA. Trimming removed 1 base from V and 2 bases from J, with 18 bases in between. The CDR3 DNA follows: TGTGCCAGCAGCTTAGGCGGTATAGGGACTTTCGCCTACGAGCAGTACTTC. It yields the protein CASSLGGIGTFAYEQYF.

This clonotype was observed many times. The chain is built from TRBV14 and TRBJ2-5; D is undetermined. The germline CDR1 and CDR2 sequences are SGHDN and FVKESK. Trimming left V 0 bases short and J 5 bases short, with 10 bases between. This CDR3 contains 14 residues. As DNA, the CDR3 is TGTGCCAGCAGCCAAGAAGGGTCGAGGGAGACCCAGTACTTC. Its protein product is CASSQEGSRETQYF.

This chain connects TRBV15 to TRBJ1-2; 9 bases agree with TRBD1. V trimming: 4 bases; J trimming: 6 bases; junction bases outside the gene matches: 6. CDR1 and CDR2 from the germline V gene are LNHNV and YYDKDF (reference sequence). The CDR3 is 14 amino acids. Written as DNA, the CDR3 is TGTGCCACCAGCACTCTGGGACAGGGCGATGGCTACACCTTC. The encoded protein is CATSTLGQGDGYTF.

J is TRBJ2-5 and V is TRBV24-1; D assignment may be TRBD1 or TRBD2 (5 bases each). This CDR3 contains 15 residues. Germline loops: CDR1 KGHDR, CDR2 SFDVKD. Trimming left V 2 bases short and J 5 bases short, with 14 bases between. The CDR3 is CATSDWARGAETQYF. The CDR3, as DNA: TGTGCCACCAGTGATTGGGCGAGGGGCGCCGAGACCCAGTACTTC.

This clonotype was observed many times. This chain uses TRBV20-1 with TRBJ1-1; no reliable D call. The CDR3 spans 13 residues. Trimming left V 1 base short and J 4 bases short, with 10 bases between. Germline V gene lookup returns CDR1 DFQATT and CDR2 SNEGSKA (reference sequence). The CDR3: CSARAWQATEAFF. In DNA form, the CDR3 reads TGCAGTGCTAGAGCCTGGCAAGCCACTGAAGCTTTCTTT.

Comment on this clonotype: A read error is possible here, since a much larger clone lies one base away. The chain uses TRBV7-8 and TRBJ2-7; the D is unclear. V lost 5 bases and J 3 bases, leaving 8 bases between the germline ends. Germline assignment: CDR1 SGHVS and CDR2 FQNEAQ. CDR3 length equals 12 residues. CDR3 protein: CASSEWDYEQYF. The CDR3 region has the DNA TGTGCCAGCAGCGAGTGGGACTACGAGCAGTACTTC.

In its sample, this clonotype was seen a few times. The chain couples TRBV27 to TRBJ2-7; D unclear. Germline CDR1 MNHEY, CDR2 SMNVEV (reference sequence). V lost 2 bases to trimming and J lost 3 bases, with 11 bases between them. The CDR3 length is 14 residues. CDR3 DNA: TGTGCCAGCAGTTTAAAGCGATGGGGCTACGAGCAGTACTTC. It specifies CASSLKRWGYEQYF.

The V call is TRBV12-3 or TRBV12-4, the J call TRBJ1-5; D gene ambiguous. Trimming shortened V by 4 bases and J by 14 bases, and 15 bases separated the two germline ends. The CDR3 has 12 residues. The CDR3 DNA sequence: TGTGCCAGCAGTTCATTATACAGCTACGAGCATTTT. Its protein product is CASSSLYSYEHF.

The CDR3 coding sequence is TGTGCCAGCAGCGCCGAGGGGGCCAACGTCCTGACTTTC. Translation gives CASSAEGANVLTF. The chain joins TRBV9 to TRBJ2-6; unclear D gene. The length of the CDR3 is 13 residues. V was clipped by 3 bases and J by 4 bases, with 5 bases between them. Germline V gene sequence: CDR1 SGDLS, CDR2 YYNGEE.

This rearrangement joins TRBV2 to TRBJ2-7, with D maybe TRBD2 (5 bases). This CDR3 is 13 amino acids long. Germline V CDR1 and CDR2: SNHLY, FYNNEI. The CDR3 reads CARDPSGDWEQYF. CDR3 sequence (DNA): TGTGCTAGAGACCCCAGCGGTGATTGGGAGCAGTACTTC.

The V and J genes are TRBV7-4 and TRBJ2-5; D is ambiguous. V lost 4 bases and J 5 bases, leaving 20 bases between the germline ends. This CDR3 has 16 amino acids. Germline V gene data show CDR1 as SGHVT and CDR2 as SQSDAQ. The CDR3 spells CASSSRLHGMRETQYF. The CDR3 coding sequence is TGTGCCAGCAGCTCTAGATTACATGGGATGCGGGAGACCCAGTACTTC.